The present entry profiles one T cell receptor beta chain with its context. Its antigen is unidentified. This specimen belongs to a study of CD4 T cells in relation to SARS-CoV-2 and coronaviruses. Study-level background: ViraFEST: approximately 10-day antigen culture of PBMCs, then TCR beta CDR3 sequencing.

Libraries were prepared by immunoSEQ multiplex PCR; TCRdb keeps only in-frame clonotypes and omits some of them. Counted here are roughly 18,000 clones, 70% to 80% occurring once; the ten biggest clones make up approximately 19%. The germline V gene has CDR1 MNHNS and CDR2 SASEGT. Trimming took off 3 bases at V and 0 bases at J, with 8 bases between the two ends. The CDR3 is 15 residues long. The unexposed donors gave CD4+ T cells in 2011-2018, prior to COVID-19. CD4+ T cells were isolated from the cells after about 11 days of culture. As cell numbers allowed, unexposed-donor CD4+ T cells faced SARS-CoV-2 S/N and four cold-coronavirus spikes. Each well had approximately 2 million PBMCs in approximately 5.1% human AB serum with IL-2. Notes on the study in general: The cross-reactivity analysis covered only spike protein, not other viral proteins.

Sequencing input: CD4+ T cells from PBMCs, cultured in vitro. The sequence came from a human donor in good health. V usage is TRBV6-1 and J usage is TRBJ1-4, with D unresolved. CDR3 DNA: TGTGCCAGCAGTGACAGGCGTGCAACTAATGAAAAACTGTTTTTT. Residues: CASSDRRATNEKLFF.